The entry below gives a single T cell receptor (beta chain) sequence along with its context. The data belong to a study of blood T cell repertoires in COVID-19. Study overall: Both acute and convalescent COVID-19 samples were obtained from the United States, Italy and Spain. T cells, B-cell-depleted T cells, or PBMCs provided the cDNA or gDNA that served as material.

The data were produced by immunoSEQ multiplex PCR, yet TCRdb's version contains in-frame clones alone and is incomplete. The sample carries 250,000 to 350,000 clones, about 90% recorded once. The sequenced sample was peripheral blood. The sequence came from a woman aged 30 to 39 who had recovered from COVID-19.

CDR3 sequence reads: CASSIQSGGRTEAFF. The CDR3 DNA follows: TGTGCCAGTAGTATCCAATCAGGGGGTCGAACTGAAGCTTTCTTT. The chain uses TRBV19 and TRBJ1-1; 7 bases are shared with TRBD1. CDR3 length equals 15 residues. Losses at the gene ends were 3 bases for V and 5 bases for J; bases not matched to a gene: 9. The V gene's germline CDR1 is LNHDA and CDR2 SQIVND (reference sequence).